A selection of T cell receptor beta chains follows, all from one sample in a study of monozygotic twins with inflammatory bowel disease. TCRdb derives one entry per CDR3 protein from the 5' RACE reads, leaving out DNA. Its listing shows roughly 150,000 distinct CDR3 sequences. The sequenced sample was blood. Source of these receptors: a human donor with ulcerative colitis or Crohn's disease, or a healthy co-twin of an affected twin (not recorded which). CDR3s include the opening cysteine and the closing phenylalanine or tryptophan.

j_call: TRBJ1-5
v_call: TRBV6-2/TRBV6-3
cdr3_aa: CASSYRQGSINQPQHF

j_call: TRBJ2-5
v_call: TRBV15
cdr3_aa: CATSRDLETQYF

j_call: TRBJ2-1
v_call: TRBV5-1
cdr3_aa: CASSARGADFYNEQFF

j_call: TRBJ1-5
v_call: TRBV12-3/TRBV12-4
cdr3_aa: CASSLRINQPQHF

j_call: TRBJ1-1
v_call: TRBV20-1
cdr3_aa: CSARRQGDTEAFF

j_call: TRBJ1-1
v_call: TRBV18
cdr3_aa: CASSATVTEAFF

j_call: TRBJ2-1
v_call: TRBV28
cdr3_aa: CASSTRTHRPRVSYNEQFF

j_call: TRBJ2-1
v_call: TRBV19
cdr3_aa: CASSIVLGGEQFF

j_call: TRBJ2-7
v_call: TRBV12-3/TRBV12-4
cdr3_aa: CASTTRDRKISYEQYF

j_call: TRBJ2-7
v_call: TRBV19
cdr3_aa: CASSPIQGTIYEQYF

j_call: TRBJ1-5
v_call: TRBV5-1
cdr3_aa: CASSLAGLNQPQHF

j_call: TRBJ1-1
v_call: TRBV6-5
cdr3_aa: CASRESIGTEAFF